This T cell receptor beta chain originates from a study of cytomegalovirus exposure and HLA in healthy donors. Use of 60 Vbeta and 13 Jbeta primers characterized the PCR. The assay was immunoSEQ multiplex PCR, and TCRdb's table has in-frame clones only and misses some. The sample includes about 140,000 clones, around 80% seen only once; the top ten take about 10%. Regarding this clone: Its antigen is as yet unknown.

General study points: Analysis was carried out at a later point, and it linked a missense DCLRE1C variant to TCR beta V- and J-gene trimming.

The length of the CDR3 is 15 residues. Germline V gene lookup returns CDR1 SGHVS and CDR2 FNYEAQ. Unmatched junction bases numbered 3, after V lost 2 bases and J lost 5 bases. The chain links TRBV7-6 to TRBJ2-1; the match to TRBD1 covers 10 bases. The specimen sequenced was PBMCs. The TCR comes from a man younger than 30 in good health and CMV-seropositive. The CDR3 loop is CASSLTGTGDNEQFF. CDR3 coding DNA: TGTGCCAGCAGCTTAACCGGGACAGGGGACAATGAGCAGTTCTTC.